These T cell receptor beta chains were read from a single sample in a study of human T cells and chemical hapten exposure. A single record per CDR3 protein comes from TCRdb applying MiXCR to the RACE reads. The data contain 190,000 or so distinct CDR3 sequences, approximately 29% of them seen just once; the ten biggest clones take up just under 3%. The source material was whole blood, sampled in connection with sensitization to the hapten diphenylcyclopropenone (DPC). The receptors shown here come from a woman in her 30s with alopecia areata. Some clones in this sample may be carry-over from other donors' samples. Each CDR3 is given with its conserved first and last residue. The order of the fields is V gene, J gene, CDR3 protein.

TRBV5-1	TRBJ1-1	CASSLEVGGTEAFF
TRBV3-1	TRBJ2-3	CASSQDIEQQYF
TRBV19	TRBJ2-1	CASRISGRGTYNEQFF
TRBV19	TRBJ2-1	CASSIDGRWDNEQFF
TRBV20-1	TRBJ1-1	CSAPSGQTMNTEAFF
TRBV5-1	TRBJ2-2	CASSPLGAGELFF
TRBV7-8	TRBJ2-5	CASSLAGGGLETQYF
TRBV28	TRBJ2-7	CASSPRLEQYF
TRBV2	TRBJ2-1	CASREGSPYNEQFF
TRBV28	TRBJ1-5	CASRVYSNQPQHF
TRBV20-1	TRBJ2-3	CSAKGRGSTDTQYF
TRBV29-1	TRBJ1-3	CSVIRPGTGNTIYF
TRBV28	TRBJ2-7	CASSPNYEQYF
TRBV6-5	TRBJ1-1	CASRTGPEAFF
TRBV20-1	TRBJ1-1	CSARGGTAAEAFF
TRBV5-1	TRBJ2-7	CASSLEWGQGYEQYF
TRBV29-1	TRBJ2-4	CSVGGLAKNIQYF
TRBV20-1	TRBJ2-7	CSASEGPPYEQYF
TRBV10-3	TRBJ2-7	CAISALAGAPYEQYF
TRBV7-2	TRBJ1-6	CASSNRQGRSPLHF
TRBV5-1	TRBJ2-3	CASSSLPGDTQYF
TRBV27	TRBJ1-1	CASSFAMNTEAFF
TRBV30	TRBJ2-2	CAWSPQVAGELFF
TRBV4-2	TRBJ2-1	CASSQARLAGGEQFF
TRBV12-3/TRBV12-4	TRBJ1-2	CASSLWEMGTQGHYGYTF
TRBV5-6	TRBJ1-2	CASIIYDRVHGYTF
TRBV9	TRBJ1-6	CASSVAPTGSNSPLHF
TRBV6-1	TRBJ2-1	CASSEAIAGENEQFF
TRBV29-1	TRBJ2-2	CSAGQSGELFF
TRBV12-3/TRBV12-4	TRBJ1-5	CASSFQGGGNQPQHF
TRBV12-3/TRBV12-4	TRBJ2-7	CASSPGTRAYEQYF
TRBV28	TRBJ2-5	CASSHKSHQETQYF
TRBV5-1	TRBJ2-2	CASRRERDRTGELFF
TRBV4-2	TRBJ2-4	CASSLPGIGDHKNIQYF
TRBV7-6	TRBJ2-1	CASSADSINNEQFF
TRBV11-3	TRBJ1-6	CASPNSLPSTPLHF
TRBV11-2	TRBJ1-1	CASSSAGGAYTEAFF
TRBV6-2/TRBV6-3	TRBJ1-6	CASSFGTGGNSPLHF
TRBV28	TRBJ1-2	CASSATGFFYGYTF
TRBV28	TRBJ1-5	CASSLLSRGWQPQHF
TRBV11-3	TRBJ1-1	CASSPSGGQGAFF
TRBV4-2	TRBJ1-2	CASSQDRDRATRDYGYTF
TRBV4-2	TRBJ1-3	CASSRNIGTDSSGNTIYF
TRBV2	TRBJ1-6	CASSELGSSALHF
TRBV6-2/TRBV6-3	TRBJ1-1	CASSYSMERAEAFF
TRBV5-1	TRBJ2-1	CASSFDPTISYNEQFF
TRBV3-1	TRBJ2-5	CASSQGGQETQYF
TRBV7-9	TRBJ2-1	CASSLALRASGIGATSYNEQFF
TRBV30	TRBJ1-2	CAWSHGGGGGYTF
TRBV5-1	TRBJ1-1	CASSLGDIPKAFF
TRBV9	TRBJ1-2	CASAESLSGYGYTF
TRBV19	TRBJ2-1	CASSTGTSGGWNEQFF
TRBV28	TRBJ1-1	CASSLWGGGGTEAFF
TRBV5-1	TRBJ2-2	CASSLDTLSNTGELFF
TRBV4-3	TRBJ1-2	CASSRDPTANYGYTF
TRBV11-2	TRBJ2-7	CASSLVVGGRGGYEQYF
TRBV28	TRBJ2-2	CASRTGGAGELFF
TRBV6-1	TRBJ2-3	CASKSDRNRADTQYF
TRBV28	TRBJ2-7	CASTQTGGDLSYEQYF